Below, 24 T cell receptor beta chains from the same sample are listed, as sequenced in a study of shared clonotypes between healthy human individuals. Only in-frame clones appear in the TCRdb table, and some are missing; sequencing was by immunoSEQ multiplex PCR. The sample records roughly 1.4 million clones, less than 99% being singletons. The sequencing sample was made of naive CD4+ T cells sorted from blood. Subset noted: CD45RA+ positively selected. These receptors originate from a man aged 25 to 45 in good health.

The chain uses TRBV18 and TRBJ2-2, with D uncertain. Germline V gene sequence: CDR1 KGHSH, CDR2 LQKENI. The CDR3 runs 16 residues. V was cut by 1 base and J by 2 bases, with 11 bases left in between. The CDR3 DNA reads TGTGCCAGCTCACCACTCTTCCGGCCAAACACCGGGGAGCTGTTTTTT. It encodes CASSPLFRPNTGELFF.

V is TRBV5-4 and J is TRBJ2-1; 8 bases map to TRBD2. V shed 3 bases and J 2 bases; nucleotides not matched to a gene: 7. The CDR3 length is 16 residues. Germline V gene data show CDR1 as SGHNT and CDR2 as YYREEE (reference sequence). CDR3 region: CASSSKRETPYNEQFF. The CDR3 DNA follows: TGTGCCAGCAGCTCTAAGCGGGAGACTCCCTACAATGAGCAGTTCTTC. The whole variable domain, filled in from reference TRBV5-4 and TRBJ2-1, reads ETGVTQSPTHLIKTRGQQVTLRCSSQSGHNTVSWYQQALGQGPQFIFQYYREEENGRGNFPPRFSGLQFPNYSSELNVNALELDDSALYLCASSSKRETPYNEQFFGPGTRLTVL.

This chain joins TRBV15 and TRBJ1-1; D perhaps matches TRBD1 (5 bases). V was cut by 5 bases and J by 11 bases, with 18 bases left in between. From germline, CDR1 is LNHNV and CDR2 YYDKDF (reference sequence). The CDR3 sequence is 13 residues long. The chain's CDR3 is CATSAPSRAGAFF. CDR3 nucleotide sequence: TGTGCCACCAGCGCCCCCTCCAGGGCGGGGGCTTTCTTT. Full variable domain (rest looked up from reference TRBV15 and TRBJ1-1): DAMVIQNPRYQVTQFGKPVTLSCSQTLNHNVMYWYQQKSSQAPKLLFHYYDKDFNNEADTPDNFQSRRPNTSFCFLDIRSPGLGDTAMYLCATSAPSRAGAFFGQGTRLTVV.

The chain carries TRBV2 and TRBJ1-5; unclear D gene. Trimming shortened V by 7 bases and J by 2 bases, and 6 bases separated the two germline ends. Germline lookup yields CDR1 SNHLY and CDR2 FYNNEI. The CDR3 has 12 residues. The CDR3 DNA reads TGTGCCAGCAAACAGCGCAATCAGCCCCAGCATTTT. This translates into CASKQRNQPQHF. The whole variable domain, filled in from reference TRBV2 and TRBJ1-5, reads EPEVTQTPSHQVTQMGQEVILRCVPISNHLYFYWYRQILGQKVEFLVSFYNNEISEKSEIFDDQFSVERPDGSNFTLKIRSTKLEDSAMYFCASKQRNQPQHFGDGTRLSIL.

Details on this clone: At one end, the junction sequence differs from germline, possibly due to a read error. The sample carries other DNA sequences with the same CDR3. V is TRBV28 and J is TRBJ2-7; no firm D call. Germline V gene lookup returns CDR1 MDHEN and CDR2 SYDVKM. The CDR3 extends over 12 amino acids. The chain's CDR3 is CASSLSNYEQYF. The CDR3 region has the DNA TGTGCCAGCAGCTTATCTAACTACGAGCAGTACTTC.

A note on this clone: Different DNA sequences within this sample yield the same CDR3. The chain carries TRBV9 and TRBJ2-5; the D call may be TRBD1 or TRBD2 (6 bases each). Trimming shortened V by 1 base and J by 2 bases, and 9 bases separated the two germline ends. The CDR3 spans 14 residues. Germline values: CDR1 SGDLS, CDR2 YYNGEE. The CDR3 spells CASSVRGTQETQYF. The DNA for the CDR3 is TGTGCCAGCAGCGTAAGGGGGACTCAAGAGACCCAGTACTTC.

This clone has only one observation. This chain joins TRBV9 and TRBJ2-3; D may correspond to TRBD1 or TRBD2 (5 bases each). Trimming cost V 0 bases and J 4 bases, with 15 bases left between them. Germline CDR1 is SGDLS and CDR2 is YYNGEE. The CDR3 extends over 16 amino acids. CDR3 loop: CASSVGGTRIADTQYF. For the CDR3, the DNA is TGTGCCAGCAGCGTAGGGGGGACGCGGATTGCAGATACGCAGTATTTT.

The chain has TRBV5-4 and TRBJ2-7; D gene unclear. V gave up 0 bases and J gave up 4 bases, with 8 bases separating them. Germline CDR1 and CDR2: SGHNT and YYREEE (reference sequence). The length of the CDR3 is 13 residues. CDR3 sequence reads: CASSLGLQYEQYF. The CDR3 DNA reads as TGTGCCAGCAGCTTGGGACTCCAATACGAGCAGTACTTC. Full variable domain (missing parts from reference TRBV5-4 and TRBJ2-7): ETGVTQSPTHLIKTRGQQVTLRCSSQSGHNTVSWYQQALGQGPQFIFQYYREEENGRGNFPPRFSGLQFPNYSSELNVNALELDDSALYLCASSLGLQYEQYFGPGTRLTVT.

The V and J genes are TRBV4-3 and TRBJ2-7; 7 bases align to TRBD2. In germline, CDR1 is LGHNA, CDR2 YSLEER. The CDR3 length is 17 residues. J was trimmed by 2 bases and V by 1 base; bases with no gene match: 11. CDR3 sequence: CASSQVLGGAGAYEQYF. CDR3 in DNA: TGCGCCAGCAGCCAAGTACTTGGAGGGGCGGGGGCCTACGAGCAGTACTTC.

The chain carries TRBV7-2 and TRBJ2-1; 11 bases match TRBD2. The V gene's germline CDR1 is SGHTA and CDR2 FQGNSA. This CDR3 region has 15 residues. Germline trimming cut 4 bases from V and 6 bases from J; bases unmatched to any gene: 5. The DNA for the CDR3 is TGTGCCAGCAGCTCAACTAGCGGGAGTCGCAATGAGCAGTTCTTC. As protein: CASSSTSGSRNEQFF.

This rearrangement joins TRBV2 to TRBJ2-7, with TRBD2 identical over 10 bases. Germline CDR1 SNHLY, CDR2 FYNNEI. V trimming: 7 bases; J trimming: 4 bases; junction bases outside the gene matches: 13. The CDR3 spans 16 residues. This chain's CDR3 is CASTLGGLAGVYEQYF. CDR3 bases: TGTGCCAGCACCCTAGGTGGGCTAGCGGGAGTATACGAGCAGTACTTC.

The J gene is TRBJ2-7, the V gene TRBV9, with TRBD2 identical over 8 bases. In germline, CDR1 is SGDLS, CDR2 YYNGEE. CDR3 length: 15 residues. Germline trimming cut 0 bases from V and 4 bases from J; bases unmatched to any gene: 6. The CDR3: CASSVEPGGEYEQYF. The CDR3 DNA reads as TGTGCCAGCAGCGTAGAACCGGGAGGGGAATACGAGCAGTACTTC.

This clone has a single count. One end of the junction fails to match germline, which may point to a read error. The chain is built from TRBV18 and TRBJ1-2; D call uncertain. The CDR3 totals 15 residues. CDR1 is KGHSH and CDR2 is LQKENI in the germline V gene. The CDR3 region is CASSSTTVPNYGYTF. The CDR3 region has the DNA TGTGCCAGCTCCTCCACCACGGTCCCTAATTATGGCTACACCTTC.

The rearrangement links TRBV5-1 to TRBJ2-1, with 10 bases fitting TRBD2. This CDR3 is 19 amino acids long. The V gene end was trimmed by 2 bases and the J gene end by 2 bases; junction bases not matched to a gene: 13. Germline lookup yields CDR1 SGHRS and CDR2 YFSETQ. CDR3 DNA sequence: TGCGCCAGCAGCTTAGGAGCGGCTAGCGGGAGTTTCACCTACAATGAGCAGTTCTTC. It translates to CASSLGAASGSFTYNEQFF.

The chain couples TRBV30 to TRBJ2-1, with 11 bases identical to TRBD2. This CDR3 is built from 18 residues. V lost 2 bases, J lost 3 bases, and 12 bases stayed unmatched. The germline CDR1 and CDR2 sequences are GTSNPN and SVGIG (reference sequence). CDR3 DNA: TGTGCCTGGAGTTCCGAAGGTAGACTAGCGGGAATCTACAATGAGCAGTTCTTC. Translation gives CAWSSEGRLAGIYNEQFF.

The rearrangement links TRBV7-8 to TRBJ2-3; D is unclear. The CDR3 totals 16 residues. The V and J ends lost 7 bases and 4 bases respectively, with 21 bases between them. Germline CDR1 SGHVS, CDR2 FQNEAQ. CDR3 nucleotides: TGTGCCAGCACCCTGAAGTCCGTCCGATGGGCAGATACGCAGTATTTT. This codes for CASTLKSVRWADTQYF. Drawing the rest from reference TRBV7-8 and TRBJ2-3, the complete variable domain is GAGVSQSPRYKVAKRGQDVALRCDPISGHVSLFWYQQALGQGPEFLTYFQNEAQLDKSGLPSDRFFAERPEGSVSTLKIQRTQQEDSAVYLCASTLKSVRWADTQYFGPGTRLTVL.

The CDR3 DNA reads as TGTGCCAGCTCCTTATCCACCAATGAGCAGTTCTTC. It encodes CASSLSTNEQFF. V gene TRBV18 combines with J gene TRBJ2-1, with D unresolved. The CDR3 spans 12 residues. From germline, CDR1 is KGHSH and CDR2 LQKENI. V lost 6 bases, J lost 6 bases, and 9 bases lay in between.

The chain couples TRBV7-9 to TRBJ1-2, with no clear D. Deletions cut 4 bases from V and 2 bases from J, with 8 bases between. Germline assignment: CDR1 SEHNR and CDR2 FQNEAQ (reference sequence). This CDR3 has 13 residues. CDR3 DNA: TGTGCCAGCAGCTCAAGTGGGAACTATGGCTACACCTTC. As protein: CASSSSGNYGYTF. Using reference TRBV7-9 and TRBJ1-2 for the parts outside the CDR3, the full variable domain is DTGVSQNPRHKITKRGQNVTFRCDPISEHNRLYWYRQTLGQGPEFLTYFQNEAQLEKSRLLSDRFSAERPKGSFSTLEIQRTEQGDSAMYLCASSSSGNYGYTFGSGTRLTVV.

In regard to this clone: A read error may account for a junction end that differs from germline. V gene TRBV7-7 combines with J gene TRBJ2-1, with 11 bases aligning to TRBD1. Germline CDR1 is SSHAT and CDR2 is FNYEAQ (reference sequence). The CDR3 is 16 residues long. The CDR3 sequence: CASSLGDRGGYNEQFF. The DNA for the CDR3 is TGTGCTAGCAGCTTAGGGGACAGGGGGGGGTACAATGAGCAGTTCTTC.

The rearrangement joins TRBV5-1 to TRBJ2-1; 12 bases agree with TRBD2. J gave up 3 bases and V 4 bases, and 11 bases lay outside the gene matches. The CDR3 contains 18 residues. Germline lookup yields CDR1 SGHRS and CDR2 YFSETQ. The CDR3 coding sequence is TGCGCCAGCAGCCGGGGACGGAGACTAGCGGGAGACTACAATGAGCAGTTCTTC. It encodes CASSRGRRLAGDYNEQFF.

The genes are TRBV5-4 and TRBJ2-5; the D gene is possibly TRBD1 (5 bases). Germline lookup yields CDR1 SGHNT and CDR2 YYREEE (reference sequence). V lost 5 bases, J lost 3 bases, and 11 bases lay in between. The CDR3 sequence is 13 residues long. CDR3 nucleotides: TGTGCCAGCAGGAACAAAGGGGAAGAGACCCAGTACTTC. It codes for CASRNKGEETQYF. Variable domain in full (rest from reference TRBV5-4 and TRBJ2-5): ETGVTQSPTHLIKTRGQQVTLRCSSQSGHNTVSWYQQALGQGPQFIFQYYREEENGRGNFPPRFSGLQFPNYSSELNVNALELDDSALYLCASRNKGEETQYFGPGTRLLVL.

V is TRBV5-1 and J is TRBJ1-2; TRBD1 might be the D (6 bases). The CDR3 sequence is 15 residues long. CDR1 and CDR2 from the germline V gene are SGHRS and YFSETQ. Trimming cost V 1 base and J 1 base, with 11 bases left between them. The CDR3 sequence: CASSLRGGLNYGYTF. The CDR3 DNA follows: TGCGCCAGCAGCTTGAGGGGGGGCCTTAACTATGGCTACACCTTC.

This rearrangement joins TRBV18 to TRBJ2-6; TRBD1 agrees at 7 bases. The CDR3 runs to 19 residues. The V gene's germline CDR1 is KGHSH and CDR2 LQKENI. The V segment lost 2 bases and the J segment 2 bases; nucleotides outside the gene matches: 12. The CDR3 sequence is CASSPDRVGPAAGANVLTF. For the CDR3, the DNA is TGTGCCAGCTCACCAGACAGGGTGGGTCCGGCGGCTGGGGCCAACGTCCTGACTTTC.

The chain has TRBV29-1 and TRBJ2-7; possibly TRBD1 for D (6 bases). The CDR3 is made up of 12 amino acids. Per germline, CDR1 SQVTM and CDR2 ANQGSEA. Between the trimmed V and J ends, which lost 6 bases and 4 bases, there was a span of 13 bases. CDR3 nucleotides: TGCAGCGTAGATACAGGGAAATACGAGCAGTACTTC. Translated, it gives CSVDTGKYEQYF.